Listed below are T cell receptor beta chains from one sample, sequenced in a study of T cells after yellow fever vaccination. TCRdb reprocessed the 5' RACE reads via MiXCR and lists one record per CDR3 protein. In the table there are about 430,000 distinct CDR3 sequences, around 20% of which are singletons. The sample consisted of PBMCs, taken before the yellow fever booster vaccination. All receptors derive from a young man who received the YFV17D yellow fever vaccine. Both conserved end residues are part of each CDR3. The order of the fields is V gene, clone size, D gene, J gene, CDR3 DNA, CDR3 protein. D genes are given only for firm matches. Clone size is stated in some rows and not others, as once, few, many or a class when expanded.

TRBV5-1	NA	NA	TRBJ2-2	TGCGCCAGCCACTGGGGATCCGGGGAGCTGTTTTTT	CASHWGSGELFF
TRBV12-3/TRBV12-4	few	TRBD1	TRBJ1-4	TGTGCCAGCAGTCACGGACAGGGTTACGAAAAACTGTTTTTT	CASSHGQGYEKLFF
TRBV20-1	NA	TRBD1	TRBJ2-5	TGCAGTGCTACCCGGGACAGACAAGAGACCCAGTACTTC	CSATRDRQETQYF
TRBV12-3/TRBV12-4	few	NA	TRBJ1-1	TGTGCCAGCAGTTTGGGGGGTACGACCACTGAAGCTTTCTTT	CASSLGGTTTEAFF
TRBV20-1	few	NA	TRBJ2-7	TGCAGTGCTAGAGACGGATCCGTACTCGAGCAGTACTTC	CSARDGSVLEQYF
TRBV20-1	NA	NA	TRBJ1-3	TGCAGTGCTAGATCCGAGCAATCTTCTAGAAACACCATATATTTT	CSARSEQSSRNTIYF
TRBV20-1	many	NA	TRBJ2-2	TGCAGTGCTGAGACAGACACCGGGGAGCTGTTTTTT	CSAETDTGELFF
TRBV27	few	NA	TRBJ2-2	TGTGCCAGCAGTTTTTACAACGGGGAGCTGTTTTTT	CASSFYNGELFF
TRBV27	few	NA	TRBJ1-5	TGTGCCAGCAGTCTCGAACGGTTCAATCAGCCCCAGCATTTT	CASSLERFNQPQHF
TRBV6-5	many	NA	TRBJ2-1	TGTGCCAGCAGAAGGTACAATGAGCAGTTCTTC	CASRRYNEQFF
TRBV20-1	few	NA	TRBJ1-2	TGCAGTGCTAGAGTCCCACCGGACTCCGGCTATGGCTACACCTTC	CSARVPPDSGYGYTF
TRBV4-3	few	NA	TRBJ2-5	TGCGCCAGCAGCAAGTCCAGGGGAATGGAGACCCAGTACTTC	CASSKSRGMETQYF
TRBV5-4	few	NA	TRBJ2-3	TGTGCCAGCAGCCGCCCGCAGGAACGTGCAGATACGCAGTATTTT	CASSRPQERADTQYF
TRBV13	many	NA	TRBJ1-6	TGTGCCAGCAGCTTCCGGAGGAGAACACATAATTCACCCCTCCACTTT	CASSFRRRTHNSPLHF
TRBV5-8	NA	NA	TRBJ2-7	TGTGCCAGCAGCTTGGGGGGTGGCAGAAAAGCCTACGAGCAGTACTTC	CASSLGGGRKAYEQYF
TRBV18	few	NA	TRBJ1-1	TGTGCCAGCTCACAGGGGCCCCAGGAGAACACTGAAGCTTTCTTT	CASSQGPQENTEAFF
TRBV4-2	NA	TRBD1	TRBJ1-2	TGTGCCAGCAGCCAAGTCCCTCCGGGACAGGACTATGGCTACACCTTC	CASSQVPPGQDYGYTF
TRBV5-5	few	NA	TRBJ1-6	TGTGCCAGCAGCGGCATCAGGATGGACAATTCACCCCTCCACTTT	CASSGIRMDNSPLHF
TRBV21-1	many	NA	TRBJ1-5	NA	CASWADGNQPQHF
TRBV5-1	many	TRBD2	TRBJ2-1	TGCGCCAGCAGCCCTACCGGGACTAGCGGGGGCAATGAGCAGTTCTTC	CASSPTGTSGGNEQFF
TRBV11-2	few	NA	TRBJ1-1	TGTGCCAGCAGCTTAGAGACGGCGAACACTGAAGCTTTCTTT	CASSLETANTEAFF
TRBV7-8	NA	NA	TRBJ1-6	TGTGCCAGCAGCCAACTGACATTGGGAAATTCACCCCTCCACTTT	CASSQLTLGNSPLHF
TRBV4-1	many	NA	TRBJ1-1	TGCGCCAGCAGCCAAGATTTTGGAGCAGCCGAAGCTTTCTTT	CASSQDFGAAEAFF